This T cell receptor (beta chain) was retrieved from a study of T cells in Graves' hyperthyroidism and ophthalmopathy. Across the whole study: At initial diagnosis, before any treatment had begun, peripheral blood was obtained.

This clonotype was seen ten or more times. Trimming removed 2 bases from V and 5 bases from J; junction bases left unmatched: 5. Germline V gene sequence: CDR1 MNHEY, CDR2 SVGAGI. The CDR3 spans 15 residues. Criteria for exclusion of patients were uncontrolled infection, other autoimmune disease, pregnancy or lactation. Amplification of TCR beta CDR3 regions was performed using RNA transcripts as template. TCR CDR3 underwent first-round RT-PCR with the HTBI primer set. TCRdb re-called the multiplex PCR reads with MiXCR, one entry per CDR3 protein. The sample records around 390,000 distinct CDR3 sequences, approximately 14% being singletons.

The sample comprised blood. The origin of this receptor is a woman between 25 and 40 years old with Graves' ophthalmopathy. The J gene is TRBJ2-5, the V gene TRBV6-5, with 10 positions matching TRBD2. The CDR3 protein is CASSYGGLALETQYF. As DNA, the CDR3 is TGTGCCAGCAGTTACGGGGGACTAGCGTTGGAGACCCAGTACTTC.